This T cell receptor beta chain comes out of a study of T cell responses to AZD1222 COVID-19 vaccine. Assay: immunoSEQ multiplex PCR; the TCRdb copy retains only in-frame clones and omits some. The data hold some 150,000 clones, with about 93% observed a single time. The source is an adult in good health. Sequencing was performed on peripheral blood, taken on day 0 of AZD1222 vaccination.

The CDR3 region is CASSPGTSGSTYRHEQFF. The CDR3 DNA sequence: TGTGCCAGTAGTCCCGGGACTAGCGGGAGTACGTATCGCCATGAGCAGTTCTTC. The chain joins TRBV19 to TRBJ2-1, with TRBD2 identical over 14 bases. Per the germline V gene, CDR1 is LNHDA and CDR2 is SQIVND (reference sequence). The CDR3 is 18 residues long. Trimming at V came to 5 bases and at J to 8 bases, leaving 14 bases not matched to a gene.